These T cell receptor beta chains were read from a single sample in a study of metastatic and nonmetastatic thyroid tumors. TCRdb re-called the PCR reads with MiXCR. The sample lists under 95,000 clones; around 7.8% were seen once. Sequences were obtained from blood. These receptors all stem from a female donor with papillary thyroid cancer or a benign thyroid nodule (not recorded which). Some clones in this sample may be carry-over from other donors' samples. Both conserved end residues are part of each CDR3. A D gene is named only where the DNA matches it firmly. Size is stated for part of the rows, as once, few or many counts, or as a class when the clone is expanded.

D,size,J,V,DNA,CDR3
TRBD2,many,TRBJ2-7,TRBV2,TGTGCCAGCACCTGGACTAGCTCCCACGAGCAGTACTTC,CASTWTSSHEQYF
TRBD1,many,TRBJ1-5,TRBV6-1,TGTGCCAGCTCTTGGGACAGGGAATACCAGCCCCAGCATTTT,CASSWDREYQPQHF
NA,many,TRBJ1-6,TRBV29-1,TGCAGCGTCCGCTCGGGGACCACCTCTAGTTCACCCCTCCACTTT,CSVRSGTTSSSPLHF
TRBD1,many,TRBJ2-2,TRBV2,TGTGCCGGCTCGGGACAGGGGGCTAGGGAGCTGTTTTTT,CAGSGQGARELFF
NA,few,TRBJ2-7,TRBV10-3,TGTGCCATCAGCCTCGACAGAAACTACGAGCAGTACTTC,CAISLDRNYEQYF
TRBD2,many,TRBJ2-3,TRBV12-5,TGTGCTAGTGGTTTGGAGCGGGGGGGCCTGACAGATACGCAGTATTTT,CASGLERGGLTDTQYF
NA,NA,TRBJ2-3,TRBV7-2,TGTGCCAGCAGGCCCCTTAGCACAGATACGCAGTATTTT,CASRPLSTDTQYF
NA,many,TRBJ1-2,TRBV28,TGTGCCAGCAGTTGGCAGAACTATGGCTACACCTTC,CASSWQNYGYTF
TRBD2,many,TRBJ2-3,TRBV6-5,TGTGCCAGCAGTTACTCGGGACTAGCGGGTGATGGCACAGATACGCAGTATTTT,CASSYSGLAGDGTDTQYF
NA,many,TRBJ2-3,TRBV5-1,TGCGCCAGCAGCTGGGACCCTAAGGGGACAGATACGCAGTATTTT,CASSWDPKGTDTQYF
TRBD2,NA,TRBJ2-3,TRBV9,TGTGCCAGCAGCGTAGATAACGGGGGGGCGGTAGATACGCAGTATTTT,CASSVDNGGAVDTQYF
NA,many,TRBJ1-1,TRBV19,TGTGCCAGTAGTATAGGACCAGTACTAAACACTGAAGCTTTCTTT,CASSIGPVLNTEAFF
TRBD2,NA,TRBJ2-5,TRBV6-2/TRBV6-3,TGTGCCAGCAGCTCTACTAGCGTGGGGTCCCAAGAGACCCTGTACTTC,CASSSTSVGSQETLYF
TRBD1,many,TRBJ1-4,TRBV20-1,TGCAGTGCGAGACAGGGTAAAAATGAAAAACTGTTTTTT,CSARQGKNEKLFF
NA,many,TRBJ1-1,TRBV28,TGTGCCAGCAGTTTTGTTGGACAAATGAACACTGAAGCTTTCTTT,CASSFVGQMNTEAFF
NA,many,TRBJ1-5,TRBV7-2,TGTGCCAGCAGCTTAGGAGGGGCGAACAATCAGCCCCAGCATTTT,CASSLGGANNQPQHF
TRBD1,many,TRBJ1-1,TRBV6-1,TGTGCCAGCAGTGAGGGCAGGGGGGGCACTGAAGCTTTCTTT,CASSEGRGGTEAFF
TRBD1,few,TRBJ1-6,TRBV6-1,TGTGCCAGCACTGGACAGGGTGCGTTACGGTTTAATTCACCCCTCCACTTT,CASTGQGALRFNSPLHF
TRBD1,many,TRBJ1-4,TRBV5-1,TGCGCCAGCACCCCGGGACAGGGCCATTATAATGAAAAACTGTTTTTT,CASTPGQGHYNEKLFF
TRBD1,many,TRBJ1-5,TRBV2,TGTGCCAGCAGGGGGGGACAGGGAAACAATCAGCCCCAGCATTTT,CASRGGQGNNQPQHF
NA,many,TRBJ1-4,TRBV27,TGTGCCAGCAGTCCCGGGACATCTCCCGGGGAAAAACTGTTTTTT,CASSPGTSPGEKLFF
NA,many,TRBJ1-2,TRBV29-1,TGCAGCGTCCTCCGGGGGAGTAGGGATGGCTACACCTTC,CSVLRGSRDGYTF
TRBD2,many,TRBJ2-3,TRBV20-1,TGCAGTGCTAGAGAACTGCTAGCGGGGGACACAGATACGCAGTATTTT,CSARELLAGDTDTQYF
NA,many,TRBJ1-3,TRBV18,TGTGCCAGCTCACCTGCGGAGGGGATCGCTGGAAACACCATATATTTT,CASSPAEGIAGNTIYF
NA,many,TRBJ1-6,TRBV6-4,TGTGCCAGCAGTGAGGAAGGCCCGGATCGTAATTCACCCCTCCACTTT,CASSEEGPDRNSPLHF
NA,many,TRBJ1-2,TRBV6-1,TGTGCCAGCAGCCGAACGGACAGAGACTATGGCTACACCTTC,CASSRTDRDYGYTF
NA,many,TRBJ2-5,TRBV18,TGTGCCAGCTCACCGGAGGACAACCAAGAGACCCAGTACTTC,CASSPEDNQETQYF
NA,NA,TRBJ1-1,TRBV28,TGTGCCAGCACCTTCCCAGAGGGGGGGCGGAACACTGAAGCTTTCTTT,CASTFPEGGRNTEAFF
TRBD1,many,TRBJ2-1,TRBV6-1,TGTGCCAGCACGCAGACAGGGACGTCCTACAATGAGCAGTTCTTC,CASTQTGTSYNEQFF
NA,few,TRBJ2-7,TRBV3-1,TGTGCCAGCAGCCAAGATACAGGAGGAGACTACTCCTACGAGCAGTACTTC,CASSQDTGGDYSYEQYF
NA,many,TRBJ2-7,TRBV13,TGTGCCAGCAGCTCAGGGGGGGAGCAGTACTTC,CASSSGGEQYF
NA,many,TRBJ2-7,TRBV18,TGTGCCAGCTCACCGAGGTCCTATTACGAGCAGTACTTC,CASSPRSYYEQYF
TRBD2,many,TRBJ2-1,TRBV19,TGTGCCAGTAGTATAGAGCGGGGGGGCTTACGCAATGAGCAGTTCTTC,CASSIERGGLRNEQFF
NA,many,TRBJ2-1,TRBV5-6,TGTGCCAGCAGCTGGGACCTCCGGAATGAGCAGTTCTTC,CASSWDLRNEQFF
NA,many,TRBJ2-7,TRBV7-9,TGTGCCAGCAGCCCGGGAGAGAGCTCCTACGAGCAGTACTTC,CASSPGESSYEQYF
TRBD1,NA,TRBJ1-2,TRBV7-9,TGTGCCAGCAGCCCGCGGACAGGGGAAGGCTACACCTTC,CASSPRTGEGYTF
TRBD2,many,TRBJ2-7,TRBV4-1,TGCGCCAGCAGCCCGGGTTTTGGGCGGGGGAGTTACGAGCAGTACTTC,CASSPGFGRGSYEQYF
NA,many,TRBJ1-2,TRBV19,TGTGCCAGTAGTATAGACAGCTATGGCTACACCTTC,CASSIDSYGYTF
TRBD1,many,TRBJ2-1,TRBV20-1,TGCAGTGCTACCAGGGACAGCCACAATGAGCAGTTCTTC,CSATRDSHNEQFF
TRBD1,NA,TRBJ2-7,TRBV4-1,TGCGCCAGCAGCCAAGCACCCGGGACAGCCATTTACGAGCAGTACTTC,CASSQAPGTAIYEQYF
NA,many,TRBJ1-1,TRBV28,TGTGCCAGCATTAAATTTAAGGGGGGGGAAGCTTTCTTT,CASIKFKGGEAFF
NA,many,TRBJ1-2,TRBV6-1,TGTGCCAGCAGCCAGACAGGAAGTAACTATGGCTACACCTTC,CASSQTGSNYGYTF
TRBD1,few,TRBJ2-7,TRBV2,TGTGCCAGCAACAGGGGACGAATTATGTCCTACGAGCAGTACTTC,CASNRGRIMSYEQYF
NA,many,TRBJ2-1,TRBV7-9,TGTGCCAGCAGCCCTCGGGTGGGGGAGCAGTTCTTC,CASSPRVGEQFF
TRBD2,many,TRBJ2-3,TRBV5-1,TGCGCCAGCACCTCCTTAGGGACTAGCGGGGGTTCTAGCACAGATACGCAGTATTTT,CASTSLGTSGGSSTDTQYF
NA,many,TRBJ2-4,TRBV30,TGTGCCTGGAGTACCTCGGGACTCGACCGGCAGTACTTC,CAWSTSGLDRQYF
NA,many,TRBJ1-1,TRBV28,TGTGCCAGCGGGCTCAGGGGATCTGAAGCTTTCTTT,CASGLRGSEAFF
TRBD1,many,TRBJ2-1,TRBV11-2,TGTGCCAGCAGCTTTGGACAGGTTTCCTACAATGAGCAGTTCTTC,CASSFGQVSYNEQFF
NA,NA,TRBJ2-2,TRBV20-1,TGCAGTGCTAGAGTCGGGAGGAACACCGGGGAGCTGTTTTTT,CSARVGRNTGELFF
NA,many,TRBJ1-6,TRBV2,TGTGCCAGCGAACTGACCGAGAATTCACCCCTCCACTTT,CASELTENSPLHF
NA,many,TRBJ2-5,TRBV12-5,TGTGCTAGTGGTTTGCCCGCCCGGAACCAAGAGACCCAGTACTTC,CASGLPARNQETQYF
NA,many,TRBJ1-1,TRBV7-3,TGTGCCAGCAGCCTTAACTTGGGGACTGAAGCTTTCTTT,CASSLNLGTEAFF